Sequencing of this T cell receptor beta chain was carried out in a study of regulatory T cells in long-lasting Graves disease. Overall study results and limits: New patients shared some 890 public clonotypes, fewer than the approximately 3,000 shared by persistent patients.

As to time point: newly diagnosed GD, antithyroid drugs for less than 3 months. From PBMCs, RNA was extracted and then used to make the TCR library. The V gene's germline CDR1 is KGHDR and CDR2 SFDVKD. The V end lost 1 base, the J end lost 1 base, and 12 bases lay between the germline ends. This CDR3 comprises 16 residues. This clonotype was detected ten times or more. Its antigen remains unknown. With iRepertoire HTBI primers and Arm-PCR of CDR3 regions, TCR beta libraries were built. The authors' processing: From all samples, identification returned approximately 15 TRBJ and 60 to 80 TRBV segments. MiXCR, run by TCRdb on the multiplex PCR reads, gives a single entry per CDR3 protein. The V and J calls and clone size are TCRdb's, not the authors'. The repertoire holds approximately 440,000 distinct CDR3 sequences, with around 16% as singletons. These data were also reused for a study on T cells in Graves' hyperthyroidism and ophthalmopathy. That work adds: Patients counted as stable if ophthalmopathy did not develop within 18 months.

The sequences come from peripheral blood mononuclear cells (PBMCs), collected at new diagnosis, from a patient treated with antithyroid drugs. The chain combines TRBV24-1 with TRBJ2-5, with a weak D call TRBD2 (6 bases). The TCR was taken from a man aged 35 to 55 with Graves disease. CDR3 DNA: TGTGCCACCAGTGATTTCCGGGACTCACCCCAAGAGACCCAGTACTTC. It yields the protein CATSDFRDSPQETQYF.